The rows below give T cell receptor beta chains drawn from one sample of a study of PD-L1 blockade in urothelial cancer. Sequencing used immunoSEQ multiplex PCR; TCRdb keeps in-frame clones, though not all of them. The table has just over 35,000 clones, just over 35% seen once. This sample comprised tumor tissue, obtained before atezolizumab (anti-PD-L1) treatment. The source is a man in his sixties with urothelial cancer. CDR3s include the opening cysteine and the closing phenylalanine or tryptophan.

>TRBV11-3|TRBJ2-3
CASSRSGGQGDTQYF
>TRBV18|TRBJ1-1
CASSPGGSTEAFF
>TRBV10-2|TRBJ1-3
CASRAVYAGNTIYF
>TRBV6-8|TRBJ2-1
CASSRTGGSYNEQFF
>TRBV9|TRBJ2-1
CASSPRSMGKNEQFF
>TRBV19|TRBJ2-5
CASSQQGRETQYF
>TRBV5-1|TRBJ1-3
CASSSGESGAGNTIYF
>TRBV19|TRBJ1-4
CASSIVVNEKLFF
>TRBV23-1|TRBJ2-7
CASSQDRGGRAYEQYF
>TRBV29-1|TRBJ1-1
CSVVLGRNTEAFF
>TRBV30|TRBJ2-3
CAWSQGGTDTQYF
>TRBV15|TRBJ2-6
CATSRVTNSGANVLTF
>TRBV15|TRBJ2-5
CATSRDRGYQETQYF
>TRBV6-8|TRBJ2-3
CATSRDRGGTDTQYF
>TRBV6-8|TRBJ1-1
CASSNRGGGTEAFF
>TRBV18|TRBJ2-7
CASSPGTVYEQYF
>TRBV14|TRBJ1-3
CASSQHEGRTIYF
>TRBV6-8|TRBJ1-2
CASSLGGQANYGYTF
>TRBV30|TRBJ2-3
CAWSATGAPDTQYF
>TRBV19|TRBJ2-5
CASKDRRSDQYF
>TRBV2|TRBJ2-5
CASSASVVETQYF
>TRBV28|TRBJ1-1
CASSARGRSKDTEAFF
>TRBV28|TRBJ2-3
CASSTPGDTQYF
>TRBV10-3|TRBJ2-3
CAISRSRDTQYF
>TRBV10-2|TRBJ1-4
CASSPGGGRTEKLFF
>TRBV19|TRBJ1-1
CASSAGGNTEAFF
>TRBV11-3|TRBJ2-1
CASSYTGTRSNEQFF
>TRBV11-3|TRBJ1-1
CASSSSGGVNTEAFF
>TRBV11-3|TRBJ2-7
CASSGRGGLGRDYEQYF
>TRBV9|TRBJ1-2
CASREGRDGYTF
>TRBV28|TRBJ2-7
CASTPGQYNEQYF
>TRBV19|TRBJ1-1
CASTRAGESEAFF
>TRBV23-1|TRBJ2-5
CASSHPRRQETQYF
>TRBV11-3|TRBJ2-1
CASSLYGTSVDNEQFF
>TRBV5-8|TRBJ1-1
CASSRDRGTEAFF
>TRBV6-7|TRBJ1-1
CASSERQPSNTEAFF
>TRBV10-3|TRBJ2-5
CASREGPRRETQYF
>TRBV2|TRBJ1-4
CATSGPLNEKLFF
>TRBV6-8|TRBJ1-4
CASRPGTGYNEKLFF
>TRBV19|TRBJ1-3
CASSTFGNTIYF
>TRBV11-3|TRBJ2-3
CASSPSRWLADESTDTQYF
>TRBV29-1|TRBJ2-7
CSVGPTAHSYEQYF
>TRBV18|TRBJ1-2
CASSPPGGQNYGYTF
>TRBV28|TRBJ2-7
CASSLGRYEQYF
>TRBV11-3|TRBJ2-3
CASSLGGLGGGDTQYF
>TRBV5-1|TRBJ1-4
CASSLVSTNEKLFF
>TRBV28|TRBJ2-2
CASRGSGRALIGELFF
>TRBV6-8|TRBJ1-5
CASSFAGGTNQPQHF
>TRBV19|TRBJ1-5
CASSKKPTGGASQPQHF
>TRBV18|TRBJ1-1
CASSPGPLLNTEAFF
>TRBV12-5|TRBJ1-1
CASGRGTAMGTEAFF
>TRBV6-8|TRBJ1-1
CASSSTDRVATEAFF
>TRBV19|TRBJ2-1
CASRAGTSRFDEQFF
>TRBV9|TRBJ1-1
CASSEGQNTEAFF
>TRBV11-3|TRBJ2-2
CASSRGQGANTGELFF
>TRBV10-1|TRBJ2-3
CASSSGQGALGTQYF
>TRBV10-3|TRBJ1-2
CAISESTGNYGYTF
>TRBV11-3|TRBJ1-4
CASSPGTGARIEKLFF
>TRBV29-1|TRBJ1-2
CSVDRTGYGYTF